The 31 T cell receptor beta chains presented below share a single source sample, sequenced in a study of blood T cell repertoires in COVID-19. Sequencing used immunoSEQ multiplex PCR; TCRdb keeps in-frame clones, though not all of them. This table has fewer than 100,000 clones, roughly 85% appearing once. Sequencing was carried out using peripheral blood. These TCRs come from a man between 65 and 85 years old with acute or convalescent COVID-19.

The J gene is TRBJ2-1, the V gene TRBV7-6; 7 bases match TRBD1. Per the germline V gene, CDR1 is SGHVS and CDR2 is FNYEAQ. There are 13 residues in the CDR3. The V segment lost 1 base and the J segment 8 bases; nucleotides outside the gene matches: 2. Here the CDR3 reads CASSLEGQHEQFF. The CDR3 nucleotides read TGTGCCAGCAGCTTAGAGGGACAGCATGAGCAGTTCTTC.

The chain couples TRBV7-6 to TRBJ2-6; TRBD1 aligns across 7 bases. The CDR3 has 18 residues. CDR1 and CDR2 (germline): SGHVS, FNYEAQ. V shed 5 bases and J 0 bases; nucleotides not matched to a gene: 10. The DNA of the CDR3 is TGTGCCAGCAGCCCCGACAGGGTACCATCCTCTGGGGCCAACGTCCTGACTTTC. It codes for CASSPDRVPSSGANVLTF.

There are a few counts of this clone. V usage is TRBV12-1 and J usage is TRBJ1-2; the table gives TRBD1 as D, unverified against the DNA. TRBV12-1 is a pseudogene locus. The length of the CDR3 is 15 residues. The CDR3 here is CASSPSTGKRYGYTF. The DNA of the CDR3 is TGTGCCAGCAGCCCGTCGACAGGGAAAAGGTATGGCTACACCTTC.

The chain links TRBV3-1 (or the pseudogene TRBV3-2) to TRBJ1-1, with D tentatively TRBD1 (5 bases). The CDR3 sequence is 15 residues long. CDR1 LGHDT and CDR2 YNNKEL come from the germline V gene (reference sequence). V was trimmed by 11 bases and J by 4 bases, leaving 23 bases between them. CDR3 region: CASKIGGAPFTEAFF. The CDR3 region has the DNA TGTGCCTCCAAAATCGGGGGAGCCCCCTTCACTGAAGCTTTCTTT.

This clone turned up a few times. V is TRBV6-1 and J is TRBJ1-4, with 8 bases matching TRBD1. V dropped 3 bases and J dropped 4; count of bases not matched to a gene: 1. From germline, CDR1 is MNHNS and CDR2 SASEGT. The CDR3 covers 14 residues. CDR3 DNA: TGTGCCAGCAGTGATACAGGGGGTAATGAAAAACTGTTTTTT. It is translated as CASSDTGGNEKLFF.

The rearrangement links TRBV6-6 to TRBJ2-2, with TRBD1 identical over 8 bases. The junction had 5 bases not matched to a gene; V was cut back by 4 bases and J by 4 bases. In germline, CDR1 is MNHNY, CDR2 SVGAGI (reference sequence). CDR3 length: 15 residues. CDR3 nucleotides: TGTGCCAGCAGTTCGACAGGGGCTGGCACCGGGGAGCTGTTTTTT. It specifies CASSSTGAGTGELFF.

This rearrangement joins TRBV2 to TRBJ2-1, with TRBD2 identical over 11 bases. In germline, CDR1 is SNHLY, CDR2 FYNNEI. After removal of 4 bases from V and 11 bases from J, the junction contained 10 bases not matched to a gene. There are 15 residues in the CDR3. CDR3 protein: CASSGRGSGGAKQFF. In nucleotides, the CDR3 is TGTGCCAGCAGTGGCCGCGGTAGCGGGGGGGCAAAGCAGTTCTTC. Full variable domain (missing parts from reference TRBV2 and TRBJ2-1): EPEVTQTPSHQVTQMGQEVILRCVPISNHLYFYWYRQILGQKVEFLVSFYNNEISEKSEIFDDQFSVERPDGSNFTLKIRSTKLEDSAMYFCASSGRGSGGAKQFFGPGTRLTVL.

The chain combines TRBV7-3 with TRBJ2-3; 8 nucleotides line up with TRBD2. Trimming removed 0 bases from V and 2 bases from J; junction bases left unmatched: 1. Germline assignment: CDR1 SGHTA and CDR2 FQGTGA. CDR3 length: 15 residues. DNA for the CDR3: TGTGCCAGCAGCTTAACTAGCGGGAACACAGATACGCAGTATTTT. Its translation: CASSLTSGNTDTQYF. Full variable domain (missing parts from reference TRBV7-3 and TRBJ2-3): GAGVSQTPSNKVTEKGKYVELRCDPISGHTALYWYRQSLGQGPEFLIYFQGTGAADDSGLPNDRFFAVRPEGSVSTLKIQRTERGDSAVYLCASSLTSGNTDTQYFGPGTRLTVL.

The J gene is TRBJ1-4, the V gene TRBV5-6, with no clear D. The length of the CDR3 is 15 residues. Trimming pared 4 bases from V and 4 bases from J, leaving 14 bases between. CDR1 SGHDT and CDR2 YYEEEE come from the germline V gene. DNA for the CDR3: TGTGCCAGCAGCCCCCGCGGGGTCGGTAATGAAAAACTGTTTTTT. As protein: CASSPRGVGNEKLFF.

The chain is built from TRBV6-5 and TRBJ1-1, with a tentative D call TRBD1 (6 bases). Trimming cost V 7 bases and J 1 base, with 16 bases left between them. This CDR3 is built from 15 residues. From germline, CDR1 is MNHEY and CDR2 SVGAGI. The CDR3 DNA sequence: TGTGCCAGCACCTCACAGGGTACGGCGAACACTGAAGCTTTCTTT. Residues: CASTSQGTANTEAFF.

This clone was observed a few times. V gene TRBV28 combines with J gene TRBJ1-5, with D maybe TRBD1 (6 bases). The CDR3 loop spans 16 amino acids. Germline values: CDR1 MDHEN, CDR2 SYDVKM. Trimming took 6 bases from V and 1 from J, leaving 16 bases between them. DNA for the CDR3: TGTGCCAGCAGCCTCACAGGGCCCCAGAGCAATCAGCCCCAGCATTTT. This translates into CASSLTGPQSNQPQHF.

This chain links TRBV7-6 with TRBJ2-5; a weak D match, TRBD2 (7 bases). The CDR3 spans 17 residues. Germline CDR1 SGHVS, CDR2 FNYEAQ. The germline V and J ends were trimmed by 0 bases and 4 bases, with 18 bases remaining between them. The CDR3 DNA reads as TGTGCCAGCAGCTTAGCGATGGTGGAGGGGGGGCGAGAGACCCAGTACTTC. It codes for CASSLAMVEGGRETQYF.

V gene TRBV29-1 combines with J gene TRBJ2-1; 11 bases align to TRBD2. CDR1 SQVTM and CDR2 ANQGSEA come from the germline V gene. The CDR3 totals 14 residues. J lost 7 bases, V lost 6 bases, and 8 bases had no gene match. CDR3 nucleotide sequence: TGCAGCGTCCGTAGCGGGGGGGCCGGGAATGAGCAGTTCTTC. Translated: CSVRSGGAGNEQFF.

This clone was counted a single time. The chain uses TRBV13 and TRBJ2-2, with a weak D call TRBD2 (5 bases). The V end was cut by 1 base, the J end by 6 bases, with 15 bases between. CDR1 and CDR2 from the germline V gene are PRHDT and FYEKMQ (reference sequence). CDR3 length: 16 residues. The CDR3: CASSLDGRGLPGELFF. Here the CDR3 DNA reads TGTGCCAGCAGCTTAGATGGGAGAGGCCTACCCGGGGAGCTGTTTTTT.

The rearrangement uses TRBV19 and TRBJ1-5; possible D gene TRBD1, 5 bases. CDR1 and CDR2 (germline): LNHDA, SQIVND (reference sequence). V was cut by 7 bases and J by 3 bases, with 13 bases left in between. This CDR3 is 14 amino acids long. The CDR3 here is CASTLGVSNQPQHF. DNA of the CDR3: TGTGCCAGTACCCTAGGGGTTTCCAATCAGCCCCAGCATTTT.

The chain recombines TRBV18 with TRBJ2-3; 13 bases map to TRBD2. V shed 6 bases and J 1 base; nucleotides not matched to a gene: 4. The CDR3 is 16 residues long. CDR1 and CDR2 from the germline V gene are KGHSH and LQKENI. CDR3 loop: CASSPGLAGGTDTQYF. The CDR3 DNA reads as TGTGCCAGCTCCCCTGGACTAGCGGGGGGCACAGATACGCAGTATTTT.

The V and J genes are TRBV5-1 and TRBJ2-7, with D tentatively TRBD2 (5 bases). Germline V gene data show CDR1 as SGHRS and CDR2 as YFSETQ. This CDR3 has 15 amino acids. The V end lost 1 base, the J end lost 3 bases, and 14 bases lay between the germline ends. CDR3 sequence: CASSLIGSGGYEQYF. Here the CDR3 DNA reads TGCGCCAGCAGCTTGATAGGGAGTGGTGGCTACGAGCAGTACTTC.

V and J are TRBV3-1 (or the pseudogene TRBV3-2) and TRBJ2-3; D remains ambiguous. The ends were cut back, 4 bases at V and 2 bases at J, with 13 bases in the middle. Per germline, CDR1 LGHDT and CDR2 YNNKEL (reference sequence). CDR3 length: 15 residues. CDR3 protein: CASSPLDGYTDTQYF. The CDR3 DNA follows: TGTGCCAGCAGCCCCCTCGACGGGTACACAGATACGCAGTATTTT.

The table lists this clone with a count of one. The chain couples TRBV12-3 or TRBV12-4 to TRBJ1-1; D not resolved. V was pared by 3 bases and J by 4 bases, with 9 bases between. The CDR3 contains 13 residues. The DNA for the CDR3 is TGTGCCAGCAGTTTGGCGGAGGGCACTGAAGCTTTCTTT. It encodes CASSLAEGTEAFF.

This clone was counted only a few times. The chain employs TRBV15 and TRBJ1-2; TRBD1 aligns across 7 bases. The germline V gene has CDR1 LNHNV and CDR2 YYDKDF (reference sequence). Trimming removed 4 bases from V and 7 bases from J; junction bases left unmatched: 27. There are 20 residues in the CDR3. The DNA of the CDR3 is TGTGCCACCAGCACAGGCCTCCTAGGGGGCAGGGCTAATATCTATGGTGGCTACACCTTC. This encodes CATSTGLLGGRANIYGGYTF.

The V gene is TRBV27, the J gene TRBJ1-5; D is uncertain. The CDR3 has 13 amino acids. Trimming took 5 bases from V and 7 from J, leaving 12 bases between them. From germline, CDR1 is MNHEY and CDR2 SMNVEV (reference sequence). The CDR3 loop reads CASSKRETQPQHF. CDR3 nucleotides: TGTGCCAGCAGTAAGAGGGAAACCCAGCCCCAGCATTTT.

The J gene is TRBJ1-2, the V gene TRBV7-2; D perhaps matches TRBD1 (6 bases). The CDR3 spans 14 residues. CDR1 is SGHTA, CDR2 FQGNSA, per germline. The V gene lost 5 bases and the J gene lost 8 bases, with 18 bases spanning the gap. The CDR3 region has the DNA TGTGCCAGCAGCATCCCCCCGCGACAGGCCGGCTACACCTTC. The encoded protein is CASSIPPRQAGYTF.

CDR3 amino acids: CASSVVDRGEAEAFF. CDR3 coding DNA: TGTGCCAGCAGCGTAGTCGACAGGGGGGAGGCTGAAGCTTTCTTT. The chain is built from TRBV9 and TRBJ1-1; TRBD1 agrees at 9 bases. CDR1 is SGDLS, CDR2 YYNGEE, per germline. The trim removed 0 bases at V and 6 bases at J, leaving 6 bases unmatched. This CDR3 comprises 15 residues.

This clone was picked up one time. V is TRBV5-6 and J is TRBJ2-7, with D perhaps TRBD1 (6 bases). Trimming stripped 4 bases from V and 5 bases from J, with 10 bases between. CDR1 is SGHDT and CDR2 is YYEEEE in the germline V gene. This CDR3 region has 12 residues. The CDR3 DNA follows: TGTGCCAGCAGCCAACAGGGCCACGAGCAGTACTTC. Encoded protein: CASSQQGHEQYF.

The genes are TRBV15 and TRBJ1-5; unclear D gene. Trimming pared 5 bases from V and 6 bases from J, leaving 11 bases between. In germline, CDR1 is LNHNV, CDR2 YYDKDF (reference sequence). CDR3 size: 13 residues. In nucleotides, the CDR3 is TGTGCCACCAGCTTTAGAGGGCCTCAGCCCCAGCATTTT. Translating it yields CATSFRGPQPQHF.

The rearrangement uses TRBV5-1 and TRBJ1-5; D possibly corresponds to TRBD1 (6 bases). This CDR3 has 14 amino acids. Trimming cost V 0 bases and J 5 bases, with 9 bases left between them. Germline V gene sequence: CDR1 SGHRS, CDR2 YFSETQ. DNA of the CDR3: TGCGCCAGCAGCTTGGATGGGGGCGATCAGCCCCAGCATTTT. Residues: CASSLDGGDQPQHF. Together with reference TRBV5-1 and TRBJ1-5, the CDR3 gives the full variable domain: KAGVTQTPRYLIKTRGQQVTLSCSPISGHRSVSWYQQTPGQGLQFLFEYFSETQRNKGNFPGRFSGRQFSNSRSEMNVSTLELGDSALYLCASSLDGGDQPQHFGDGTRLSIL.

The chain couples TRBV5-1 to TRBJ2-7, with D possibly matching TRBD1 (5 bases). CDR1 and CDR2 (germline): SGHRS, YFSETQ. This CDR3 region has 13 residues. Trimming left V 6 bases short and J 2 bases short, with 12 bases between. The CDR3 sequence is CASTRIGAYEQYF. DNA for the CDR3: TGCGCCAGCACCCGGATAGGGGCCTACGAGCAGTACTTC.

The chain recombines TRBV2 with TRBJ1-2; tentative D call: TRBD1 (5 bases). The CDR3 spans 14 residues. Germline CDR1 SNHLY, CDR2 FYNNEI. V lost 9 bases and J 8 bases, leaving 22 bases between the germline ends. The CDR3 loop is CASREDSGRQGYTF. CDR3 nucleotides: TGTGCCAGTCGTGAGGATTCAGGGAGGCAAGGCTACACCTTC.

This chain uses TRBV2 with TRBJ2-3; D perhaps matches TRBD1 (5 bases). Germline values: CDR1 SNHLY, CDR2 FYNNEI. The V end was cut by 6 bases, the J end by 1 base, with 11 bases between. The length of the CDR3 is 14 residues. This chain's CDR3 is CASRDKLGTDTQYF. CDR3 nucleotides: TGTGCCAGCAGGGACAAATTGGGCACAGATACGCAGTATTTT.

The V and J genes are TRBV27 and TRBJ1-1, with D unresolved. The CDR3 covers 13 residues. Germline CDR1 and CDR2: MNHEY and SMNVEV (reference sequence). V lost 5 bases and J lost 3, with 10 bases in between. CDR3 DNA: TGTGCCAGCAGTCCCTGGGCCCACACTGAAGCTTTCTTT. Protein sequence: CASSPWAHTEAFF.

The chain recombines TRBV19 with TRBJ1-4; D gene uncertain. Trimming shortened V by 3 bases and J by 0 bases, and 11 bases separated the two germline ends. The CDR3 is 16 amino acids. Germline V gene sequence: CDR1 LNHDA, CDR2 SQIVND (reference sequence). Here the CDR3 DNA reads TGTGCCAGTAGTATTCCCGACGGGGCAACTAATGAAAAACTGTTTTTT. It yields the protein CASSIPDGATNEKLFF.